This TCR beta chain was obtained from a study of blood T cells in healthy people across ages. This clonotype has only a few counts. The junction had 7 bases not matched to a gene; V was cut back by 3 bases and J by 2 bases. Germline V CDR1 and CDR2: SGDLS, YYNGEE. The CDR3 loop spans 16 amino acids. It was with a sample-barcoded 5' primer and a J-beta primer mix that a second PCR of roughly 7 to 11 cycles was run. TCRdb reprocessed the 5' RACE reads via MiXCR and lists one record per CDR3 protein. The repertoire holds over 1,500,000 distinct CDR3 sequences, with roughly 49% as singletons. J is TRBJ2-4 and V is TRBV9, with 8 bases fitting TRBD1. The receptor comes from a woman aged 40 to 50 in good health. The sample comprised blood. CDR3 amino acids: CASSERTGITKNIQYF. DNA of the CDR3: TGTGCCAGCAGCGAACGGACAGGGATAACCAAAAACATTCAGTACTTC.